Each of the 27 T cell receptor beta chains below was sequenced from the same sample in a study of blood T cell repertoires in COVID-19. Assay used: immunoSEQ multiplex PCR; TCRdb lists only in-frame clones, some missing. The data show approximately 250,000 clones, with around four fifths seen just once and 3.5% to 5.5% held by the top ten. Source material: peripheral blood. These receptors were taken from a man in his fifties or sixties who had recovered from COVID-19.

The CDR3 nucleotides are TGTGCCAGTCGTGCGGACTATGGCTACACCTTC. Its translation: CASRADYGYTF. V and J are TRBV6-5 and TRBJ1-2; unclear D gene. The ends were cut back, 9 bases at V and 3 bases at J, with 8 bases in the middle. CDR3 length: 11 amino acids. CDR1 is MNHEY, CDR2 SVGAGI, per germline.

The chain is built from TRBV19 and TRBJ1-4; a possible D gene is TRBD1 (5 bases). The CDR3 runs 16 residues. Germline CDR1 is LNHDA and CDR2 is SQIVND (reference sequence). V lost 3 bases to trimming and J lost 7 bases, with 18 bases between them. The CDR3 coding sequence is TGTGCCAGTAGTATCATGGAAGGGGCGCGACGTGAAAAACTGTTTTTT. It specifies CASSIMEGARREKLFF.

The rearrangement links TRBV19 to TRBJ2-3; TRBD2 matches at 11 bases. The CDR3 contains 19 residues. Germline assignment: CDR1 LNHDA and CDR2 SQIVND (reference sequence). V trimming: 0 bases; J trimming: 0 bases; junction bases outside the gene matches: 8. The CDR3 region is CASSIDGRPSGGSTDTQYF. CDR3 DNA: TGTGCCAGTAGTATAGATGGCAGGCCTAGCGGGGGGAGCACAGATACGCAGTATTTT.

The chain carries TRBV28 and TRBJ1-5; the D gene is possibly TRBD1 (5 bases). Germline CDR1 is MDHEN and CDR2 is SYDVKM. Deletions cut 5 bases from V and 3 bases from J, with 26 bases between. The CDR3 is made up of 19 amino acids. CDR3 protein: CASSDPARRGAGLNQPQHF. The CDR3 nucleotides are TGTGCCAGCAGTGACCCGGCTCGACGCGGGGCAGGGCTCAATCAGCCCCAGCATTTT.

The CDR3 spells CASSAGTRRSYEQYF. In nucleotides, the CDR3 is TGTGCCAGCAGCGCCGGGACTAGACGCTCCTACGAGCAGTACTTC. V usage is TRBV7-8 and J usage is TRBJ2-7; 8 positions match TRBD2. The CDR3 has 15 amino acids. J was trimmed by 0 bases and V by 5 bases; bases with no gene match: 6. CDR1 SGHVS and CDR2 FQNEAQ come from the germline V gene.

Worth noting for this clone: Different DNA sequences within this sample yield the same CDR3. The rearrangement links TRBV7-2 to TRBJ2-7; D remains unclear. This CDR3 contains 13 residues. Trimming removed 3 bases from V and 3 bases from J, with 9 bases in between. CDR1 and CDR2 (germline): SGHTA, FQGNSA. CDR3 region: CASSLGLYYEQYF. The CDR3 nucleotides read TGTGCCAGCAGCTTGGGCCTTTACTACGAGCAGTACTTC.

The chain carries TRBV30 and TRBJ2-7; 9 positions agree with TRBD1. Germline V gene lookup returns CDR1 GTSNPN and CDR2 SVGIG (reference sequence). V lost 5 bases, J lost 0 bases, and 5 bases stayed unmatched. CDR3 length equals 14 residues. The CDR3 region is CAWQGDRASYEQYF. DNA for the CDR3: TGTGCCTGGCAAGGGGACAGGGCCTCCTACGAGCAGTACTTC. Based on the CDR3 plus reference TRBV30 and TRBJ2-7, the full variable domain is SQTIHQWPATLVQPVGSPLSLECTVEGTSNPNLYWYRQAAGRGLQLLFYSVGIGQISSEVPQNLSASRPQDRQFILSSKKLLLSDSGFYLCAWQGDRASYEQYFGPGTRLTVT.

The chain links TRBV6-1 to TRBJ2-7, with a possible D match to TRBD1 (6 bases). V lost 1 base and J lost 6, with 13 bases in between. CDR1 MNHNS and CDR2 SASEGT come from the germline V gene. The CDR3 loop spans 14 amino acids. In nucleotides, the CDR3 is TGTGCCAGCAGTGAAGGGTACACAGGGTCCGAGCAGTACTTC. Amino acid sequence: CASSEGYTGSEQYF.

V gene TRBV7-8 combines with J gene TRBJ1-5; no firm D call. V shed 2 bases and J shed 3 bases, with 11 bases lying between them. This CDR3 comprises 15 residues. The germline V gene encodes CDR1 SGHVS and CDR2 FQNEAQ. CDR3 sequence reads: CASSLISQTNQPQHF. The CDR3 DNA reads TGTGCCAGCAGCTTAATAAGCCAAACCAATCAGCCCCAGCATTTT.

This chain links TRBV24-1 with TRBJ2-2; 8 positions match TRBD2. CDR1 is KGHDR, CDR2 SFDVKD, per germline. The CDR3 has 17 residues. Trimming took 4 bases from V and 5 from J; bases not matched to a gene: 11. CDR3: CATSDPTSGLGTGELFF. The CDR3 DNA reads TGTGCCACCAGTGACCCCACTAGCGGTCTCGGAACCGGGGAGCTGTTTTTT.

V and J are TRBV7-6 and TRBJ1-4, with D unclear. Trimming removed 0 bases from V and 2 bases from J, with 16 bases in between. CDR1 and CDR2 from the germline V gene are SGHVS and FNYEAQ. This CDR3 has 18 residues. The CDR3 DNA reads as TGTGCCAGCAGCTTAGCGGCCCCAACGGAGCCTACTAATGAAAAACTGTTTTTT. The encoded protein is CASSLAAPTEPTNEKLFF.

This chain joins TRBV27 and TRBJ1-5; 7 bases match TRBD1. The V and J ends lost 6 bases and 3 bases, in that order; junction bases with no gene match: 5. The germline V gene has CDR1 MNHEY and CDR2 SMNVEV (reference sequence). This CDR3 is built from 14 residues. The CDR3 region is CASRPTGDNQPQHF. The CDR3 coding sequence is TGTGCCAGCAGACCTACAGGGGACAATCAGCCCCAGCATTTT.

This chain connects TRBV11-2 to TRBJ2-1; D call uncertain. Between the trimmed V and J ends, which lost 5 bases and 6 bases, there was a span of 17 bases. Looked up from germline, CDR1 is SGHAT and CDR2 is FQNNGV. The CDR3 consists of 15 residues. This CDR3 is CASSHRVSRVNEQFF. CDR3 bases: TGTGCCAGCAGCCATCGGGTTAGCCGGGTCAATGAGCAGTTCTTC.

This clone showed up just a few times. The CDR3 DNA is TGCGCCAGCAGTGCAAACGGGGGGTTCAATCAGCCCCAGCATTTT. This codes for CASSANGGFNQPQHF. The gene calls are TRBV5-1 and TRBJ1-5; a possible D gene is TRBD1 (5 bases). The CDR3 is made up of 15 amino acids. Trimming took 5 bases from V and 3 from J, leaving 15 bases between them. Germline assignment: CDR1 SGHRS and CDR2 YFSETQ.

The rearrangement joins TRBV6-5 to TRBJ1-5; TRBD1 might be the D (5 bases). Germline loops: CDR1 MNHEY, CDR2 SVGAGI. CDR3 length: 15 residues. The V end was cut by 7 bases, the J end by 3 bases, with 16 bases between. CDR3 residues: CASTLGVVNNQPQHF. In nucleotides, the CDR3 is TGTGCCAGCACTCTAGGGGTTGTGAACAATCAGCCCCAGCATTTT.

The chain combines TRBV10-3 with TRBJ2-7, with a weak D call TRBD1 (6 bases). The CDR3 loop spans 14 amino acids. The germline V and J ends were trimmed by 0 bases and 7 bases, with 13 bases remaining between them. Germline CDR1 and CDR2: ENHRY and SYGVKD. Here the CDR3 DNA reads TGTGCCATCAGTGAGTCGCAGGGGCCGCGTGAGCAGTACTTC. Amino acid sequence: CAISESQGPREQYF.

This chain joins TRBV7-2 and TRBJ1-1; a possible D gene is TRBD1 (6 bases). This CDR3 has 14 residues. In germline, CDR1 is SGHTA, CDR2 FQGNSA. V was clipped by 5 bases and J by 6 bases, with 16 bases between them. This CDR3 reads CASSQQGGISEAFF. In nucleotides, the CDR3 is TGTGCCAGCAGCCAACAGGGTGGAATCTCTGAAGCTTTCTTT.

This clone was recorded only once. The chain employs TRBV28 and TRBJ1-4; 12 nucleotides line up with TRBD1. Germline trimming cut 4 bases from V and 10 bases from J; bases unmatched to any gene: 7. The CDR3 length is 15 residues. Germline CDR1 and CDR2: MDHEN and SYDVKM. The CDR3 here is CASSSSGQGAGKLFF. CDR3 DNA: TGTGCCAGCAGTTCATCGGGACAGGGGGCTGGAAAACTGTTTTTT.

The V call is TRBV5-1, the J call TRBJ2-1; possible D gene TRBD2, 5 bases. Germline lookup yields CDR1 SGHRS and CDR2 YFSETQ. V was trimmed by 3 bases and J by 0 bases, leaving 10 bases between them. The length of the CDR3 is 15 residues. The CDR3 DNA reads TGCGCCAGCAGCTCAGGACTGGCCTCCTACAATGAGCAGTTCTTC. Translating it yields CASSSGLASYNEQFF.

This rearrangement joins TRBV18 to TRBJ1-5; weak D call: TRBD1 (6 bases). The CDR3 has 15 residues. CDR1 and CDR2 (germline): KGHSH, LQKENI. V gave up 3 bases and J gave up 0 bases, with 9 bases separating them. The CDR3 DNA follows: TGTGCCAGCTCACCTCAGGGGTATAGCAATCAGCCCCAGCATTTT. It encodes CASSPQGYSNQPQHF.

This chain connects TRBV3-1 (or the pseudogene TRBV3-2) to TRBJ1-2; D gene uncertain. Germline CDR1 reads LGHDT; CDR2 reads YNNKEL (reference sequence). V lost 4 bases, J lost 7 bases, and 16 bases lay in between. The CDR3 totals 14 residues. Here the CDR3 reads CASSREGGVAGYTF. The CDR3, as DNA: TGTGCCAGCAGCCGAGAGGGAGGAGTGGCTGGCTACACCTTC.

V gene TRBV28 combines with J gene TRBJ1-2; weak D call: TRBD1 (5 bases). V gave up 2 bases and J gave up 4 bases, with 11 bases separating them. Germline V CDR1 and CDR2: MDHEN, SYDVKM. This CDR3 has 14 residues. The CDR3 region has the DNA TGTGCCAGCAGTTTAAGGGGCATGTTCTATGGCTACACCTTC. This encodes CASSLRGMFYGYTF.

This clone was observed a few times. This rearrangement joins TRBV5-1 to TRBJ2-7; 8 bases are a match to TRBD2. CDR1 and CDR2 from the germline V gene are SGHRS and YFSETQ. V trimming: 4 bases; J trimming: 6 bases; junction bases outside the gene matches: 12. CDR3 length: 15 amino acids. The CDR3 loop is CASSRDVAGTFEQYF. The CDR3 region has the DNA TGCGCCAGCAGCCGGGACGTAGCGGGAACGTTCGAGCAGTACTTC. Full variable domain (outside the CDR3, taken from reference TRBV5-1 and TRBJ2-7): KAGVTQTPRYLIKTRGQQVTLSCSPISGHRSVSWYQQTPGQGLQFLFEYFSETQRNKGNFPGRFSGRQFSNSRSEMNVSTLELGDSALYLCASSRDVAGTFEQYFGPGTRLTVT.

V is TRBV29-1 and J is TRBJ2-1; 8 bases agree with TRBD1. The CDR3 is 15 residues long. Per the germline V gene, CDR1 is SQVTM and CDR2 is ANQGSEA. V shed 4 bases and J 10 bases; nucleotides not matched to a gene: 15. DNA of the CDR3: TGCAGCGTTGGTGGGCTGGGTACGGACAGGGAGGAGCAGTTCTTC. This gives the protein CSVGGLGTDREEQFF.

Points on this clone: The identical CDR3 is also encoded by other nucleotide sequences in the sample. The chain has TRBV5-1 and TRBJ2-7, with 8 bases aligning to TRBD1. Per the germline V gene, CDR1 is SGHRS and CDR2 is YFSETQ. The CDR3 has 13 amino acids. V dropped 2 bases and J dropped 3; count of bases not matched to a gene: 1. The CDR3 spells CASSLTGGYEQYF. DNA of the CDR3: TGCGCCAGCAGCTTAACAGGGGGCTACGAGCAGTACTTC.

This chain uses TRBV27 with TRBJ1-5; maybe TRBD1 (6 bases). The CDR3 is 16 amino acids. The germline V and J ends were trimmed by 6 bases and 3 bases, with 18 bases remaining between them. Per the germline V gene, CDR1 is MNHEY and CDR2 is SMNVEV (reference sequence). CDR3 coding DNA: TGTGCCAGCAGAAAAGAGGGGGGGGCAAACAATCAGCCCCAGCATTTT. It translates to CASRKEGGANNQPQHF.

The chain carries TRBV27 and TRBJ2-7, with 7 bases identical to TRBD1. Germline V gene data show CDR1 as MNHEY and CDR2 as SMNVEV (reference sequence). V shed 2 bases and J 2 bases; nucleotides not matched to a gene: 0. This CDR3 is 13 amino acids long. The CDR3 loop is CASSLDRAYEQYF. Written as DNA, the CDR3 is TGTGCCAGCAGTTTAGACAGGGCCTACGAGCAGTACTTC.